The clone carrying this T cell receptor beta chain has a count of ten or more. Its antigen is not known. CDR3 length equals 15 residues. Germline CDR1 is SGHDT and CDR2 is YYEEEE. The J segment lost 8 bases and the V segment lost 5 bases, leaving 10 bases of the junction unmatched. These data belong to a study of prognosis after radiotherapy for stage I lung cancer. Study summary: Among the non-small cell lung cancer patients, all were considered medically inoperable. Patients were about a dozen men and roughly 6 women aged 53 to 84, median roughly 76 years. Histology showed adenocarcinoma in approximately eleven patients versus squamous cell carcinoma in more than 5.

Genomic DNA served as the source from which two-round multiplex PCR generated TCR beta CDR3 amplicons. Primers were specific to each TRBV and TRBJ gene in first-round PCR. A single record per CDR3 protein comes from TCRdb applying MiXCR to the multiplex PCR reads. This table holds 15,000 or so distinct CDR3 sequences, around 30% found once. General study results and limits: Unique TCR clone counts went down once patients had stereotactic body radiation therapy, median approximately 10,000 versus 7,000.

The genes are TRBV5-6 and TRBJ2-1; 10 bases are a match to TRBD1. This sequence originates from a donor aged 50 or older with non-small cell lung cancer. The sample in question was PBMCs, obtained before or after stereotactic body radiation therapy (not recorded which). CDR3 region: CASRQTGTGVYEQFF. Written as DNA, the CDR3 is TGTGCCAGCAGGCAAACCGGGACAGGGGTCTATGAGCAGTTCTTC.